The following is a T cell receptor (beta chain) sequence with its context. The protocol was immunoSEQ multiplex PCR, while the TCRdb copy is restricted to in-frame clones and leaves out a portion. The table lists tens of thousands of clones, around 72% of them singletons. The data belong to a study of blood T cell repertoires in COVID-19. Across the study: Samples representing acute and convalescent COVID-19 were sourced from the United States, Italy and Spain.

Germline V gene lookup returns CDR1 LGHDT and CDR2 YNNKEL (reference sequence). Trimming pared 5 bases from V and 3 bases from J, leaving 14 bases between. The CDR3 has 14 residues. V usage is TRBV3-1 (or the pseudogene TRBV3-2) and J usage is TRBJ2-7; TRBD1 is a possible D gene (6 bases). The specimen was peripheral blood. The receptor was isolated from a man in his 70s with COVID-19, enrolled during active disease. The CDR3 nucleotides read TGTGCCAGCAGCGCATTGGGGGCCAGCTACGAGCAGTACTTC. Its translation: CASSALGASYEQYF.